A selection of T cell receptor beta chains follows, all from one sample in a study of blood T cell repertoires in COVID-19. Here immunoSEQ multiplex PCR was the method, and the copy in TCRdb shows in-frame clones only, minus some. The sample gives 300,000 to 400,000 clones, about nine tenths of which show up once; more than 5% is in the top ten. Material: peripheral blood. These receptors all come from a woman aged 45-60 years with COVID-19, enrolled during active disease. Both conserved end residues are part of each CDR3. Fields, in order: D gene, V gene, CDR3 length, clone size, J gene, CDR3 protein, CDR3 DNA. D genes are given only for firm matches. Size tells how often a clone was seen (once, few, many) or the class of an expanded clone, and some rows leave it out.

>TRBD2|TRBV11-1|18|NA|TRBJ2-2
CASSLARRLAGGTGELFF
TGTGCCAGCAGCTTAGCGCGAAGGCTAGCGGGAGGCACCGGGGAGCTGTTTTTT
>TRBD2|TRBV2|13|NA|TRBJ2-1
CASIGGITNEQFF
TGTGCCAGCATCGGGGGGATTACGAATGAGCAGTTCTTC
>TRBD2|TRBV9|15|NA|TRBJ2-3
CASSVLAGGPDTQYF
TGTGCCAGCAGCGTATTGGCGGGAGGGCCAGATACGCAGTATTTT
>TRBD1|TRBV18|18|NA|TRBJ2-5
CASSPSRSGGASKETQYF
TGTGCCAGCTCACCATCGAGGTCAGGGGGCGCGAGTAAGGAGACCCAGTACTTC
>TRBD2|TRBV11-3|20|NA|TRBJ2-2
CASSLERGNWLAANTGELFF
TGTGCCAGCAGCTTAGAAAGAGGTAATTGGCTAGCGGCGAACACCGGGGAGCTGTTTTTT
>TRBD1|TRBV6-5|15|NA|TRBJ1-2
CASRTQTGANYGYTF
TGTGCCAGCAGGACACAGACAGGGGCTAACTATGGCTACACCTTC
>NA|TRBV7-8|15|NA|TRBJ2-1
CASSLSRAGANEQFF
TGTGCCAGCAGCTTATCCAGGGCAGGGGCCAATGAGCAGTTCTTC
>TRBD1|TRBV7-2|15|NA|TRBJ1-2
CASSQIQQGAHGYTF
TGTGCCAGCAGCCAGATCCAACAGGGGGCGCATGGCTACACCTTC
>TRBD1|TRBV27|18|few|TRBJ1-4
CASSLHPRGQATNEKLFF
TGTGCCAGCAGTTTACACCCCAGGGGGCAGGCGACTAATGAAAAACTGTTTTTT
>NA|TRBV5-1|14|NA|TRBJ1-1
CASSWTGWGTEAFF
TGCGCCAGCAGCTGGACTGGTTGGGGCACTGAAGCTTTCTTT